This TCR beta chain was observed in a study of cytomegalovirus exposure and HLA in healthy donors. The PCR was carried out with 60 Vbeta primers and 13 Jbeta primers. Profiling relied on immunoSEQ multiplex PCR, and the TCRdb table lists in-frame clones only, not all of them. The sample yields roughly 150,000 clones, under 90% seen once. V lost 2 bases and J lost 0; bases outside the gene matches: 3. The CDR3 is 16 amino acids. Germline V CDR1 and CDR2: MNHNY, SVGAGI (reference sequence). This clone was picked up one time. The receptor was isolated from a boy aged 2 to 9 in good health and CMV-seronegative. This rearrangement joins TRBV6-6 to TRBJ1-3; 8 bases are a match to TRBD1. Sequencing used PBMCs. CDR3 in amino acids: CASSYTTGDSGNTIYF. CDR3 nucleotides: TGTGCCAGCAGTTACACGACAGGGGACTCTGGAAACACCATATATTTT.